A selection of T cell receptor beta chains follows, all from one sample in a study of blood T cell repertoires in COVID-19. Produced via immunoSEQ multiplex PCR; TCRdb's table is partial and in-frame only. Of approximately 75,000 clones listed, around 80% are singletons. Sequencing input: peripheral blood. These receptors were obtained from a man in his fifties or sixties with COVID-19, enrolled during active disease. Each CDR3 is given with its conserved first and last residue. The order of the fields is clone size, V gene, D gene, J gene, CDR3 DNA, CDR3 protein. A D gene is named only where the DNA matches it firmly. For some rows the clone size is stated as once, few or many, or as a class when expanded; others skip it.

>-|TRBV9|-|TRBJ2-5
TGTGCCAGCAACGGGGGAACGAAGGGAGAGACCCAGTACTTC
CASNGGTKGETQYF
>once|TRBV28|TRBD1|TRBJ2-3
TGTGCCAGCAGTTTAGGCAGGGGGGATACGCAGTATTTT
CASSLGRGDTQYF
>-|TRBV11-2|-|TRBJ1-2
TGTGCCAGCAGCTTTGCAGGTTCCTATGGCTACACCTTC
CASSFAGSYGYTF
>-|TRBV4-2|TRBD2|TRBJ2-7
TGTGCCAGCAGCCGCGAGACTAGCGGGAGTCAGCAGTACTTC
CASSRETSGSQQYF
>-|TRBV7-9|TRBD1|TRBJ2-7
TGTGCCAGCTCTCGGGGACAGGGGGCACCATTTTCCTACGAGCAGTACTTC
CASSRGQGAPFSYEQYF
>-|TRBV7-9|-|TRBJ1-6
TGTGCCAGCAGCTTACTCGGTGCCGGGGATTCACCCCTCCACTTT
CASSLLGAGDSPLHF
>-|TRBV7-9|-|TRBJ2-2
TGTGCCAGCAGCTTAGCAGCAGGGGTTAACACCGGGGAGCTGTTTTTT
CASSLAAGVNTGELFF
>-|TRBV19|-|TRBJ1-2
TGTGCCAGTAGTATTAACAGCTATGGCTACACCTTC
CASSINSYGYTF
>-|TRBV5-6|TRBD1|TRBJ1-3
TGTGCCAGCAGCTTGGGGACAGGGGGCTCTGGAAACACCATATATTTT
CASSLGTGGSGNTIYF
>-|TRBV25-1|TRBD1|TRBJ2-1
TGTGCCAGCAGTGGGTTTACAGGGGGCAATGAGCAGTTCTTC
CASSGFTGGNEQFF
>-|TRBV12-5|TRBD1|TRBJ1-2
TGTGCTAGTGGTTTGGCTCGGACAGGGGTGATCTATGGCTACACCTTC
CASGLARTGVIYGYTF
>-|TRBV12-2|-|TRBJ1-1
TGTGCAAGTCGCTCCCCCCCGGGACAGGGATGGCCTGAAGCTTTCTTT
CASRSPPGQGWPEAFF
>-|TRBV10-3|TRBD1|TRBJ2-7
TGTGCCATCAGCCCCCCGACAGGGCGAGGCGAGCAGTACTTC
CAISPPTGRGEQYF
>-|TRBV28|TRBD2|TRBJ2-7
TGTGCCAGCAGTTTGGAGCTGGGACTAGCGGGAGCTTACGAGCAGTACTTC
CASSLELGLAGAYEQYF
>-|TRBV6-5|TRBD1|TRBJ1-1
TGTGCCAGCAGTTACCTACGGACAGGGGGCAGTGAAGCTTTCTTT
CASSYLRTGGSEAFF
>-|TRBV10-3|-|TRBJ2-5
TGTGCCACCAGGGATCTAGGAGCTGAAGAGACCCAGTACTTC
CATRDLGAEETQYF
>-|TRBV21-1|-|TRBJ2-1
TGTGCCAGCAGCAACTTTAAAGGACAGAACTACGGTGAGCAGTTCTTC
CASSNFKGQNYGEQFF
>few|TRBV28|-|TRBJ2-5
TGTGCCAGCAGTTTAGGGGGCGTAGAGACCCAGTACTTC
CASSLGGVETQYF
>few|TRBV19|-|TRBJ2-2
TGTGCCAGTATGGGCGTCAACAGGGTGGACGGGGAGCTGTTTTTT
CASMGVNRVDGELFF
>many|TRBV4-3|TRBD1|TRBJ2-3
TGCGCCAGCAGCCAAACCGGGACAGGGCTGACAGATACGCAGTATTTT
CASSQTGTGLTDTQYF
>-|TRBV27|TRBD2|TRBJ2-7
TGTGCCAGCAGTTTCGGGACTAGCGGGAGTTACGAGCAGTACTTC
CASSFGTSGSYEQYF
>-|TRBV7-6|TRBD1|TRBJ2-2
TGTGCCAGCAGCTCCACAGGGGCCCTCACCGGGGAGCTGTTTTTT
CASSSTGALTGELFF
>-|TRBV7-9|-|TRBJ2-5
TGTGCCAGCAGCTTACGTCTAGAGACCCAGTACTTC
CASSLRLETQYF
>-|TRBV7-2|TRBD1|TRBJ1-1
TGTGCCAGCAGCTTAGAACAGGGGCCACTTTCTGAAGCTTTCTTT
CASSLEQGPLSEAFF
>-|TRBV7-2|-|TRBJ2-1
TGTGCCAGCAGCTTAAAAGCGCTCAGCTCCTACAATGAGCAGTTCTTC
CASSLKALSSYNEQFF
>-|TRBV6-5|TRBD1|TRBJ1-2
TGTGCCAGCAGTTACTCACAGGGGGCCTCTGGCTACACCTTC
CASSYSQGASGYTF
>-|TRBV28|TRBD1|TRBJ2-2
TGTGCCAGCAAACTGGACAGGGTGAACACCGGGGAGCTGTTTTTT
CASKLDRVNTGELFF
>-|TRBV7-9|TRBD1|TRBJ1-1
TGTGCCAGCAGCTTAGCAAGGACAGGCGGGCCTGAAGCTTTCTTT
CASSLARTGGPEAFF
>-|TRBV5-1|TRBD2|TRBJ2-3
TGCGCCAGCAGGGTACTGCCGACTAGCGGATACCGCACAGATACGCAGTATTTT
CASRVLPTSGYRTDTQYF
>-|TRBV5-6|-|TRBJ2-1
TGTGCCAGCAGCCAGCCCGGACTCCCCTCCTACAATGAGCAGTTCTTC
CASSQPGLPSYNEQFF
>-|TRBV14|-|TRBJ2-5
TGTGCCAGCAGCCTCCGTCAGGGTTTGGGGTTCCAAGAGACCCAGTACTTC
CASSLRQGLGFQETQYF
>-|TRBV9|TRBD2|TRBJ2-3
TGTGCCAGCAGCGCCCGGACTAGTGCGGATACGCAGTATTTT
CASSARTSADTQYF
>-|TRBV19|TRBD1|TRBJ1-1
TGTGCCAGTAGTCAGGGGGGCACTGAAGCTTTCTTT
CASSQGGTEAFF